This T cell receptor beta chain was identified in a study of blood T cell repertoires in COVID-19 (dated by TCRdb to the early 2020s). For context, the study as a whole: Samples covering the acute and convalescent phases of COVID-19 were provided by collaborators in the United States, Italy and Spain. The material from the prospective study consisted of cDNA or gDNA derived from T cells, B-cell-depleted T cells, or PBMCs. Deeply sampled blood TCRbeta repertoires from subjects exposed to, actively infected with, or recovered from COVID-19 were included in the dataset. The repertoires were released in a freely available public database intended as a resource for research on the immune response to SARS-CoV-2. Samples came from the ongoing ImmuneRACE study (first 160 participants) plus 1,254 subjects from 6 global collaborators. Sample metadata almost always included a de-identified subject ID, COVID-19 status, age in years and sex. Where available, HLA class I and class II types were taken from metadata supplied by the sample provider and were not determined by assay-based typing. General findings and caveats noted by the study authors: The quantity of clinical and demographic metadata differed by source and by participant and was supplied without curation.

TCRbeta CDR3 regions were amplified from genomic DNA using the immunoSEQ Assay, a bias-controlled multiplex PCR. Concerning the study's data processing: The number of nucleated cells in each sample was estimated from the amplification of reference gene primers within the assay. To quantify the absolute abundance of each unique TCRbeta CDR3 rearrangement, sequence reads were collapsed and filtered. Productive Simpson clonality was computed per sample as the square root of Simpson's diversity index over productive rearrangements. Sourced from immuneACCESS, this table was stored by TCRdb with only in-frame sequences that have V and J called. A share of the clones is absent; for the studies checked, an unresolved V gene accounts for under half, and the remainder has no known explanation. That table is the source of V, J and clone size, and D and trimming were worked out from the DNA. This sample holds about 97,000 clones; just over 85% were observed only once. The ten largest clones capture around 1.9% of the sample.

In Seattle, one collaborating source enrolled patients while the infection was active and tracked those patients longitudinally over the course of disease. Collaborating institutions collected whole blood in K2EDTA tubes following their own protocols. For TCRbeta analysis, collaborators shipped samples in one of three forms: frozen whole blood, isolated PBMCs, or DNA extracted from either of those sample types. Including cysteine and phenylalanine, the CDR3 has 16 amino acids. CDR3 DNA is the only sequence kept; it has 48 bases, read in frame from the first base. V is cut back by 4 bases and J by 0 bases, with 5 bases in the junction unmatched. The germline V gene specifies MGHRA as CDR1 and YSYEKL as CDR2. On this clone: Its cognate antigen has yet to be identified. No base qualities exist here, and no much larger clone lies one base off it.

Recombination connected TRBV4-1 to TRBJ2-2, with TRBD2 identical over 7 junction bases. Sequencing was done on a sample of peripheral blood. This TCR derives from a man in his fifties or sixties with COVID-19, enrolled during active disease. The nucleotide sequence reads TGCGCCAGCAGCCCGATCGCGGGGGCGAACACCGGGGAGCTGTTTTTT. Its amino acids are CASSPIAGANTGELFF.